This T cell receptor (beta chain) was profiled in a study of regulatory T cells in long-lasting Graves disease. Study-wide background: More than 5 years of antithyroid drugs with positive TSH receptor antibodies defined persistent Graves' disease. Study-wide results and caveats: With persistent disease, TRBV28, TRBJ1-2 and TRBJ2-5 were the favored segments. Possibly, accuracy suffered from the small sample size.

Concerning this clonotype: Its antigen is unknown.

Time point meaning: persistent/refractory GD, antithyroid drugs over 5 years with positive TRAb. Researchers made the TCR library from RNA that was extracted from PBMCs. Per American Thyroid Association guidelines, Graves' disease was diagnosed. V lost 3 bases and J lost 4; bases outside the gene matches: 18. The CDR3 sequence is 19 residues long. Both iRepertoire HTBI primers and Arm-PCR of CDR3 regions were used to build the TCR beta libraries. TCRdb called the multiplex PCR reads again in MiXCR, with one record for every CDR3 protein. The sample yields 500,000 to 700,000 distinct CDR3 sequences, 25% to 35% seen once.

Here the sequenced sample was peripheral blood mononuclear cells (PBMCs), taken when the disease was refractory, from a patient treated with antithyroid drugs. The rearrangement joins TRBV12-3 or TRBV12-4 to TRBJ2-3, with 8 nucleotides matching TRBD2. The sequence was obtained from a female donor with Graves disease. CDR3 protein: CASSFSTGGLTWSSDTQYF. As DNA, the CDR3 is TGTGCCAGCAGTTTTTCGACGGGAGGGCTAACCTGGTCGTCAGATACGCAGTATTTT.